These 28 T cell receptor beta chains originate from one sample sequenced in a study of beta chain features in type 1 diabetes. Study observations and caveats: In every one of the four CD4+ subsets, TCRB CDR3s were moderately but significantly shorter in Type 1 diabetes patients.

Every isolated RNA sample was fully reverse transcribed, so sequencing captured expressed TCRB transcripts. The table came from immunoSEQ multiplex PCR; TCRdb's copy has only in-frame clones and leaves some out. The sample consists of around 30,000 clones, about 61% of them appearing once. Their antigens are not known. Input material: Tregs from blood. Every receptor here comes from a woman aged 30 to 39 with type 1 diabetes.

The chain uses TRBV10-3 and TRBJ2-7; TRBD2 might be the D (6 bases). Germline V gene sequence: CDR1 ENHRY, CDR2 SYGVKD. The V end lost 3 bases, the J end lost 0 bases, and 15 bases lay between the germline ends. The CDR3 sequence is 16 residues long. The CDR3 coding sequence is TGTGCCATCAGTGATTCGAAGCGGGCTGCCTCCTACGAGCAGTACTTC. Protein: CAISDSKRAASYEQYF.

The chain uses TRBV11-2 and TRBJ1-1; D possibly corresponds to TRBD1 (6 bases). Germline CDR1 and CDR2: SGHAT and FQNNGV. The CDR3 sequence is 16 residues long. Trimming shortened V by 3 bases and J by 8 bases, and 22 bases separated the two germline ends. The CDR3 region has the DNA TGTGCCAGCAGCTTCCCAGGGGTGTCTTTCTCGTCGGAAGCTTTCTTT. It specifies CASSFPGVSFSSEAFF.

This clone came up once. DNA for the CDR3: TGCGCCAGCAGCTCCACAGGGGGGGGTACTGAAGCTTTCTTT. It is translated as CASSSTGGGTEAFF. The rearrangement uses TRBV5-1 and TRBJ1-1; 8 bases are a match to TRBD1. Trimming cost V 3 bases and J 5 bases; bases outside gene matches: 6. CDR3 length equals 14 residues. Germline V gives CDR1 SGHRS, CDR2 YFSETQ.

The chain employs TRBV18 and TRBJ1-3, with a weak D call TRBD1 (6 bases). The CDR3 contains 19 residues. Germline V gene data show CDR1 as KGHSH and CDR2 as LQKENI. The V end was cut by 1 base, the J end by 0 bases, with 19 bases between. The CDR3 coding sequence is TGTGCCAGCTCACCACGTTCCGGGACACGCGATCACTCTGGAAACACCATATATTTT. It encodes CASSPRSGTRDHSGNTIYF.

The chain joins TRBV6-5 to TRBJ1-2; 8 positions match TRBD1. Germline V CDR1 and CDR2: MNHEY, SVGAGI. This CDR3 has 14 amino acids. The J segment lost 8 bases and the V segment lost 6 bases, leaving 11 bases of the junction unmatched. CDR3 in amino acids: CASSHQDRVLGYTF. As DNA, the CDR3 is TGTGCCAGCAGCCACCAGGACAGGGTGTTGGGCTACACCTTC.

The gene calls are TRBV9 and TRBJ2-3, with 11 bases lining up with TRBD2. Germline V gene data show CDR1 as SGDLS and CDR2 as YYNGEE. Trimming at V came to 0 bases and at J to 4 bases, leaving 10 bases not matched to a gene. The CDR3 has 18 residues. CDR3 DNA: TGTGCCAGCAGCGTAGCCGGGGGACTAGCGGACCTCCCAGATACGCAGTATTTT. The encoded protein is CASSVAGGLADLPDTQYF.

The J gene is TRBJ1-2, the V gene TRBV28, with TRBD1 matching over 11 bases. Germline V gene data show CDR1 as MDHEN and CDR2 as SYDVKM. Germline trimming cut 6 bases from V and 4 bases from J; bases unmatched to any gene: 1. This CDR3 region has 13 residues. CDR3 DNA sequence: TGTGCCAGCAGCGGACAGGGGGCCTATGGCTACACCTTC. Its protein product is CASSGQGAYGYTF.

The chain joins TRBV28 to TRBJ1-2, with 7 bases lining up with TRBD1. This CDR3 has 16 residues. Germline V gene lookup returns CDR1 MDHEN and CDR2 SYDVKM. The ends lost 3 bases at V and 3 bases at J; junction bases unmatched: 10. As DNA, the CDR3 is TGTGCCAGCAGTTTCTCCACAGGGGAATGGGACTATGGCTACACCTTC. Translated, it gives CASSFSTGEWDYGYTF.

V gene TRBV9 combines with J gene TRBJ2-3; 12 positions agree with TRBD2. CDR3 length equals 15 residues. J gave up 6 bases and V 2 bases, and 4 bases lay outside the gene matches. The germline V gene has CDR1 SGDLS and CDR2 YYNGEE. CDR3 loop: CASSVGLAGLDTQYF. The CDR3 DNA reads TGTGCCAGCAGCGTCGGACTAGCGGGACTGGATACGCAGTATTTT.

This clone came up once. The junction differs from germline at one of its ends, possibly a read error. The sample carries other DNA sequences with the same CDR3. The V call is TRBV7-3, the J call TRBJ1-1, with a possible D match to TRBD1 (5 bases). This CDR3 has 13 residues. Germline V lookup: CDR1 SGHTA, CDR2 FQGTGA. CDR3: CASSLNQGTEAFF. DNA for the CDR3: TGTGCCAGCAGCTTAAATCAGGGAACTGAGGCTTTCTTT.

The V call is TRBV10-1, the J call TRBJ1-1; D unclear. Between the trimmed V and J ends, which lost 1 base and 11 bases, there was a span of 14 bases. Germline CDR1 reads WNHNN; CDR2 reads SYGVQD (reference sequence). CDR3 length: 13 amino acids. The DNA for the CDR3 is TGCGCCAGCAGTGAGTGGGGAGGGTCGCGGGCTTTCTTT. Its protein product is CASSEWGGSRAFF.

The chain carries TRBV5-1 and TRBJ2-5; 7 bases are a match to TRBD1. The CDR3 has 14 amino acids. CDR1 SGHRS and CDR2 YFSETQ come from the germline V gene. V was pared by 0 bases and J by 7 bases, with 6 bases of the junction left unmatched. Here the CDR3 reads CASSLGQGEVTQYF. The CDR3 DNA sequence: TGCGCCAGCAGCTTGGGACAGGGCGAAGTGACCCAGTACTTC.

V gene TRBV4-2 combines with J gene TRBJ2-1; TRBD2 matches at 8 bases. Germline lookup yields CDR1 LGHNA and CDR2 YNFKEQ. V lost 3 bases to trimming and J lost 2 bases; unmatched junction nucleotides: 3. This CDR3 contains 15 residues. In nucleotides, the CDR3 is TGTGCCAGCAGCCAGGGAGCGGGAGCCTACAATGAGCAGTTCTTC. It is translated as CASSQGAGAYNEQFF.

With respect to this clone: One end of the junction does not line up with germline, which may come from a read error. Different DNA sequences within this sample yield the same CDR3. V usage is TRBV18 and J usage is TRBJ1-3; 7 bases fit TRBD1. The CDR3 contains 14 residues. Germline V gives CDR1 KGHSH, CDR2 LQKENI. CDR3 nucleotide sequence: TGCGCCAGCTCTATAACGGACAGGTCTAACACCATATATTTT. This gives the protein CASSITDRSNTIYF.

Comments on this clone: A read error is likely, as this CDR3 ends without the conserved phenylalanine or tryptophan. The genes are TRBV18 and TRBJ2-7, with 7 bases matching TRBD2. Per the germline V gene, CDR1 is KGHSH and CDR2 is LQKENI. Trimming at V came to 3 bases and at J to 3 bases, leaving 8 bases not matched to a gene. CDR3 length equals 15 residues. Written as DNA, the CDR3 is TGTGCCAGCTCACCCTCTCGCGGGGGTGGCTACGAGCAGTACCTC. It encodes CASSPSRGGGYEQYL.

V gene TRBV7-3 combines with J gene TRBJ2-2; D possibly corresponds to TRBD1 (7 bases). The V gene lost 5 bases and the J gene lost 4 bases, with 14 bases spanning the gap. This CDR3 is built from 15 residues. Germline V gives CDR1 SGHTA, CDR2 FQGTGA. The chain's CDR3 is CASSPGGGGTGELFF. CDR3 DNA sequence: TGTGCCAGCAGCCCAGGGGGAGGAGGCACCGGGGAGCTGTTTTTT.

The chain employs TRBV5-1 and TRBJ2-1, with 11 bases fitting TRBD2. The CDR3 contains 16 residues. V was pared by 4 bases and J by 7 bases, with 10 bases of the junction left unmatched. The germline V gene has CDR1 SGHRS and CDR2 YFSETQ. CDR3: CASSDSGASGRNEQFF. In DNA, the CDR3 is TGCGCCAGCAGCGACTCTGGGGCTAGCGGGAGGAATGAGCAGTTCTTC.

V gene TRBV5-1 combines with J gene TRBJ2-1, with 7 bases matching TRBD1. The CDR3 runs 17 residues. The junction had 13 bases not matched to a gene; V was cut back by 3 bases and J by 4 bases. Germline V gene data show CDR1 as SGHRS and CDR2 as YFSETQ. CDR3 residues: CASSSRTGSTKYNEQFF. In DNA form, the CDR3 reads TGCGCCAGCAGCTCCAGGACAGGCTCCACTAAATACAATGAGCAGTTCTTC.

This clone was seen just once. V usage is TRBV30 and J usage is TRBJ1-5; D gene unclear. V was pared by 1 base and J by 4 bases, with 8 bases between. The germline V gene has CDR1 GTSNPN and CDR2 SVGIG (reference sequence). CDR3 size: 13 residues. The CDR3 is CAWSAGLNQPQHF. CDR3 in DNA: TGTGCCTGGAGTGCGGGTCTAAATCAGCCCCAGCATTTT.

The V call is TRBV15, the J call TRBJ2-2; D ambiguous. CDR3 length: 16 residues. V lost 0 bases, J lost 6 bases, and 14 bases lay in between. In germline, CDR1 is LNHNV, CDR2 YYDKDF (reference sequence). CDR3 in amino acids: CATSRDPLGVAGELFF. The CDR3 bases are TGTGCCACCAGCAGAGATCCCCTTGGAGTCGCCGGGGAGCTGTTTTTT.

The chain recombines TRBV11-2 with TRBJ2-3; TRBD1 aligns across 9 bases. Germline V gene lookup returns CDR1 SGHAT and CDR2 FQNNGV. V shed 6 bases, J shed 8 bases, and the junction held 9 bases outside the gene matches. This CDR3 is 14 amino acids long. The CDR3 loop reads CASRFGTGRGTQYF. In DNA, the CDR3 is TGTGCCAGCAGGTTCGGGACAGGGCGAGGTACGCAGTATTTT.

V is TRBV9 and J is TRBJ2-3, with a tentative D call TRBD2 (5 bases). Trimming removed 4 bases at V and 6 bases at J, with 9 bases between. Germline values: CDR1 SGDLS, CDR2 YYNGEE. The CDR3 runs 12 residues. This CDR3 is CASSQSGDTQYF. The CDR3 DNA reads as TGTGCCAGCAGCCAATCGGGGGATACGCAGTATTTT.

This clone was observed a few times. This chain joins TRBV7-9 and TRBJ1-6, with D perhaps matching TRBD1 (6 bases). The CDR3 runs to 14 residues. V lost 3 bases and J 9 bases, leaving 12 bases between the germline ends. Germline V lookup: CDR1 SEHNR, CDR2 FQNEAQ (reference sequence). CDR3 loop: CASSLHTRGSPLHF. The CDR3 DNA follows: TGTGCCAGCAGCTTGCACACCAGGGGTTCACCCCTCCACTTT.

The chain recombines TRBV7-9 with TRBJ1-1; 7 positions match TRBD1. Germline assignment: CDR1 SEHNR and CDR2 FQNEAQ (reference sequence). The V gene end was trimmed by 5 bases and the J gene end by 2 bases; junction bases not matched to a gene: 8. The length of the CDR3 is 15 residues. The CDR3 region is CASSTPGQRNTEAFF. The CDR3 DNA is TGTGCCAGCAGCACCCCGGGACAGCGTAACACTGAAGCTTTCTTT.

This clone turned up a few times. The J gene is TRBJ1-1, the V gene TRBV7-9, with D possibly matching TRBD1 (6 bases). The CDR3 covers 12 residues. V lost 5 bases to trimming and J lost 9 bases, with 13 bases between them. Germline V gives CDR1 SEHNR, CDR2 FQNEAQ (reference sequence). CDR3 in amino acids: CASSQGYKKAFF. CDR3 nucleotides: TGTGCCAGCAGCCAGGGGTATAAAAAAGCTTTCTTT.

The rearrangement links TRBV2 to TRBJ1-5; D unclear. The germline V and J ends were trimmed by 7 bases and 2 bases, with 9 bases remaining between them. Germline CDR1 reads SNHLY; CDR2 reads FYNNEI. The CDR3 has 13 residues. The CDR3 spells CASMAGGNQPQHF. The DNA for the CDR3 is TGTGCCAGCATGGCAGGCGGCAATCAGCCCCAGCATTTT.

CDR3 sequence reads: CASSLSPGRGSGEPQHF. CDR3 DNA sequence: TGTGCCAGCAGCTTATCTCCTGGACGGGGCTCGGGGGAGCCCCAGCATTTT. The chain uses TRBV7-9 and TRBJ1-5; D may be TRBD1 (5 bases). CDR1 and CDR2 from the germline V gene are SEHNR and FQNEAQ (reference sequence). CDR3 length: 17 amino acids. Trimming took 2 bases from V and 8 from J, leaving 22 bases between them.

This clone has only one observation. The V and J genes are TRBV9 and TRBJ2-3, with 16 bases identical to TRBD2. The CDR3 consists of 17 residues. Germline V CDR1 and CDR2: SGDLS, YYNGEE. V was pared by 3 bases and J by 4 bases, with 5 bases of the junction left unmatched. The CDR3 is CASSEGLAGGPADTQYF. The CDR3 DNA is TGTGCCAGCAGCGAGGGACTAGCGGGAGGGCCGGCAGATACGCAGTATTTT.